The clone carrying this TCR beta chain was seen many times. No antigen is known for it. The junction shows a germline mismatch at one end, possibly a read error. RNA transcripts gave rise to amplified TCR beta CDR3 regions. The TCR CDR3 was amplified in a first-round RT-PCR using the HTBI primer set. TCRdb independently ran MiXCR on the multiplex PCR reads; one entry per CDR3 protein. The sample gives some 140,000 distinct CDR3 sequences, around 20% of which show up once; around two thirds is in the top ten. The source of the sample is a study of T cells in Graves' hyperthyroidism and ophthalmopathy. Study conclusions and caveats: Before onset, ophthalmopathy was predicted by the model a median around 6 months earlier.

This CDR3 has 12 residues. CDR1 is GTSNPN and CDR2 is SVGIG in the germline V gene (reference sequence). V is TRBV30 and J is TRBJ1-1; D unclear. Sequenced: blood. This receptor was taken from a woman aged 50 to 60 with Graves' hyperthyroidism that later progressed to Graves' ophthalmopathy. This chain's CDR3 is CAWKGTSSEAFF. The CDR3 coding sequence is TGTGCCTGGAAGGGCACTTCTTCTGAGGCTTTCTTT.